Below, 17 T cell receptor beta chains from the same sample are listed, as sequenced in a study of T cells in tumors after PD-1 blockade. Profiling relied on immunoSEQ multiplex PCR, and the TCRdb table lists in-frame clones only, not all of them. The sample records 15,000 to 20,000 clones, over 70% being singletons. The specimen was PBMCs, collected after anti-PD-1 therapy. Every receptor here comes from a human donor with advanced basal cell or squamous cell carcinoma (not recorded which).

This sequence joins TRBV5-5 and TRBJ1-3; perhaps TRBD1 as D (6 bases). The CDR3 has 15 residues. Germline V gene lookup returns CDR1 SGHKS and CDR2 YYEKEE (reference sequence). V lost 6 bases to trimming and J lost 5 bases, with 18 bases between them. This CDR3 is CASKLHTQGRNTIYF. The CDR3 bases are TGTGCCAGCAAGCTCCATACACAGGGACGAAACACCATATATTTT.

The chain combines TRBV12-3 or TRBV12-4 with TRBJ1-1; a weak D match, TRBD1 (6 bases). The length of the CDR3 is 13 residues. Deletions cut 6 bases from V and 6 bases from J, with 14 bases between. In nucleotides, the CDR3 is TGTGCCAGCAGAAAGCCCGGACAGTCTGAAGCTTTCTTT. Protein: CASRKPGQSEAFF.

This chain connects TRBV6-6 to TRBJ1-1, with D maybe TRBD1 (5 bases). Trimming left V 2 bases short and J 5 bases short, with 6 bases between. The CDR3 has 12 residues. CDR1 and CDR2 from the germline V gene are MNHNY and SVGAGI (reference sequence). The CDR3 loop reads CASSYEGTEAFF. CDR3 DNA sequence: TGTGCCAGCAGTTACGAGGGGACTGAAGCTTTCTTT.

This rearrangement joins TRBV6-9 to TRBJ2-1; TRBD2 is a possible D gene (5 bases). The CDR3 extends over 16 amino acids. Per the germline V gene, CDR1 is MNHGY and CDR2 is SVAAGI. V dropped 1 base and J dropped 5 bases, with 15 bases sitting between them. The CDR3 DNA reads as TGTGCCAGCAGTTATTATGAGGGTTGCCTCGACAATGAGCAGTTCTTC. This codes for CASSYYEGCLDNEQFF.

The chain couples TRBV7-2 to TRBJ2-5, with a possible D match to TRBD1 (7 bases). The length of the CDR3 is 16 residues. Trimming pared 4 bases from V and 2 bases from J, leaving 17 bases between. Germline V lookup: CDR1 SGHTA, CDR2 FQGNSA. This chain's CDR3 is CASSYHGAGGQETQYF. CDR3 coding DNA: TGTGCCAGCAGCTATCACGGAGCAGGGGGGCAAGAGACCCAGTACTTC.

This clone was seen once. This chain uses TRBV7-8 with TRBJ1-1; 8 bases line up with TRBD1. V lost 5 bases, J lost 6 bases, and 11 bases stayed unmatched. Germline CDR1 and CDR2: SGHVS and FQNEAQ. There are 15 residues in the CDR3. The chain's CDR3 is CASSAEDRDFAEAFF. CDR3 nucleotide sequence: TGTGCCAGCAGCGCGGAGGACAGGGATTTCGCTGAAGCTTTCTTT.

The genes are TRBV6-5 and TRBJ1-4; D call uncertain. Germline-derived CDR1 and CDR2 are MNHEY and SVGAGI. The CDR3 is 11 amino acids. Trimming removed 6 bases from V and 4 bases from J, with 3 bases in between. CDR3 nucleotides: TGTGCCAGCAGACATAATGAAAAACTGTTTTTT. It encodes CASRHNEKLFF.

V and J are TRBV13 and TRBJ1-1, with D unclear. Trimming pared 3 bases from V and 4 bases from J, leaving 9 bases between. This CDR3 has 13 residues. CDR1 and CDR2 (germline): PRHDT, FYEKMQ (reference sequence). DNA for the CDR3: TGTGCCAGCAGCTTCCAAGTCGGCACTGAAGCTTTCTTT. Protein: CASSFQVGTEAFF.

V usage is TRBV3-1 (or the pseudogene TRBV3-2) and J usage is TRBJ1-2; no firm D call. CDR1 LGHDT and CDR2 YNNKEL come from the germline V gene (reference sequence). The V end was cut by 3 bases, the J end by 2 bases, with 10 bases between. CDR3 length equals 14 residues. In DNA form, the CDR3 reads TGTGCCAGCAGCCAGGAGGCCGTAAACTATGGCTACACCTTC. Translating it yields CASSQEAVNYGYTF.

The rearrangement links TRBV9 to TRBJ1-1; 7 bases are a match to TRBD1. The trim removed 3 bases at V and 1 base at J, leaving 9 bases unmatched. This CDR3 region has 16 residues. Germline V gene sequence: CDR1 SGDLS, CDR2 YYNGEE. CDR3 coding DNA: TGTGCCAGCAGCGGGCTCTCGGACAGGAGGAACACTGAAGCTTTCTTT. It yields the protein CASSGLSDRRNTEAFF.

The chain is built from TRBV19 and TRBJ2-1; TRBD2 matches 11 bases. V was clipped by 3 bases and J by 13 bases; unmatched bases: 5. Germline V gene sequence: CDR1 LNHDA, CDR2 SQIVND (reference sequence). This CDR3 contains 13 residues. CDR3 protein: CASSIILAGVQFF. CDR3 coding DNA: TGTGCCAGTAGTATTATACTAGCGGGGGTTCAGTTCTTC. Variable domain in full (rest from reference TRBV19 and TRBJ2-1): DGGITQSPKYLFRKEGQNVTLSCEQNLNHDAMYWYRQDPGQGLRLIYYSQIVNDFQKGDIAEGYSVSREKKESFPLTVTSAQKNPTAFYLCASSIILAGVQFFGPGTRLTVL.

This clone appeared a few times. The V call is TRBV5-1, the J call TRBJ1-3, with 10 bases aligning to TRBD1. Germline values: CDR1 SGHRS, CDR2 YFSETQ. The CDR3 loop spans 16 amino acids. Losses at the gene ends were 0 bases for V and 3 bases for J; bases not matched to a gene: 3. CDR3 in amino acids: CASSLGQGAHGNTIYF. CDR3 DNA sequence: TGCGCCAGCAGCTTGGGACAGGGGGCGCATGGAAACACCATATATTTT.

V is TRBV5-4 and J is TRBJ1-1; maybe TRBD1 (5 bases). V was clipped by 0 bases and J by 1 base, with 16 bases between them. The CDR3 runs 17 residues. Looked up from germline, CDR1 is SGHNT and CDR2 is YYREEE (reference sequence). DNA of the CDR3: TGTGCCAGCAGCTTGGGACCGCACCTGGGGGGGAACACTGAAGCTTTCTTT. The encoded protein is CASSLGPHLGGNTEAFF.

The chain combines TRBV3-1 (or the pseudogene TRBV3-2) with TRBJ2-1; the D is unclear. Germline loops: CDR1 LGHDT, CDR2 YNNKEL (reference sequence). The CDR3 is made up of 12 amino acids. V was trimmed by 8 bases and J by 1 base, leaving 6 bases between them. The CDR3 loop reads CASSESYNEQFF. DNA for the CDR3: TGTGCCAGCTCGGAGTCCTACAATGAGCAGTTCTTC.

The rearrangement uses TRBV5-6 and TRBJ2-1; possible D gene TRBD1, 7 bases. Trimming removed 2 bases from V and 12 bases from J, with 12 bases in between. The CDR3 covers 12 residues. The germline CDR1 and CDR2 sequences are SGHDT and YYEEEE. In DNA, the CDR3 is TGTGCCAGCAGCTTATCAGGGGGGAGGCAGTTCTTC. Translating gives CASSLSGGRQFF.

V is TRBV4-2 and J is TRBJ2-2; weak D call: TRBD2 (5 bases). V lost 0 bases and J 5 bases, leaving 16 bases between the germline ends. The germline V gene encodes CDR1 LGHNA and CDR2 YNFKEQ. This CDR3 region has 17 residues. CDR3 sequence: CASSQDRRGLGTGELFF. CDR3 sequence (DNA): TGTGCCAGCAGCCAAGATCGGCGCGGGTTAGGGACCGGGGAGCTGTTTTTT.

V gene TRBV6-5 combines with J gene TRBJ1-3; D is uncertain. CDR1 is MNHEY, CDR2 SVGAGI, per germline. The CDR3 is 13 residues long. Trimming stripped 8 bases from V and 0 bases from J, with 8 bases between. The CDR3 spells CASLVSSGNTIYF. The CDR3 nucleotides read TGTGCCAGCTTAGTAAGCTCTGGAAACACCATATATTTT.